The 5 T cell receptor beta chains presented below share a single source sample, sequenced in a study of control samples from healthy donors and cancer patients. Libraries were prepared by immunoSEQ multiplex PCR; TCRdb keeps only in-frame clonotypes and omits some of them. The data contain about 51,000 clones, 85% to 90% of them singletons. The sequenced sample was PBMCs. Source of these receptors: a man aged 50 to 59 with head and neck cancer.

The chain couples TRBV28 to TRBJ1-2, with D possibly TRBD1 on 5 matching bases. The V gene's germline CDR1 is MDHEN and CDR2 SYDVKM. This CDR3 contains 14 residues. V shed 7 bases and J shed 6 bases, with 18 bases lying between them. Written as DNA, the CDR3 is TGTGCCAGCAAGACGGAGTGGGGGGTTCATGGCTACACCTTC. Amino acid sequence: CASKTEWGVHGYTF.

The chain has TRBV14 and TRBJ2-7; 10 bases agree with TRBD2. Germline-derived CDR1 and CDR2 are SGHDN and FVKESK. CDR3 length: 14 residues. V was pared by 3 bases and J by 7 bases, with 6 bases of the junction left unmatched. The CDR3 is CASSQRAGGSEQYF. CDR3 coding DNA: TGTGCCAGCAGCCAGCGAGCGGGAGGGAGTGAGCAGTACTTC.

V and J are TRBV7-3 and TRBJ1-1; D is unclear. V was clipped by 3 bases and J by 2 bases, with 7 bases between them. This CDR3 spans 13 amino acids. Germline CDR1 reads SGHTA; CDR2 reads FQGTGA. Here the CDR3 reads CASSFSRNTEAFF. The CDR3 bases are TGTGCCAGCAGCTTCAGCAGAAACACTGAAGCTTTCTTT.

The sample holds a few counts of this clone. The chain has TRBV9 and TRBJ1-1; D is ambiguous. CDR3 size: 14 residues. Germline V gene sequence: CDR1 SGDLS, CDR2 YYNGEE. Trimming took off 0 bases at V and 3 bases at J, with 9 bases between the two ends. The CDR3 coding sequence is TGTGCCAGCAGCGTAGACCCTAGGGACACTGAAGCTTTCTTT. This sequence encodes CASSVDPRDTEAFF.

This clone has only a few counts. The chain recombines TRBV2 with TRBJ2-7, with a weak D call TRBD1 (5 bases). Germline CDR1 is SNHLY and CDR2 is FYNNEI. The V gene lost 10 bases and the J gene lost 2 bases, with 12 bases spanning the gap. The CDR3 is 12 amino acids. CDR3 region: CATQTETYEQYF. CDR3 sequence (DNA): TGTGCCACCCAGACAGAGACCTACGAGCAGTACTTC.